This T cell receptor (beta chain) was sequenced for a study of Graves' ophthalmopathy and Graves' hyperthyroidism (dated by TCRdb to between 2017 and 2018). Describing the broader study: Peripheral blood was collected at initial diagnosis, prior to any treatment. The study used signatures of the TCR beta repertoire to tell Graves' ophthalmopathy apart from Graves' hyperthyroidism and to predict which patients would progress to ophthalmopathy. In a handful of hyperthyroidism patients, the T-cell repertoires found in thyroid tissue were compared with those found in blood. For independent validation, a separate cohort was made up of approximately 19 hyperthyroidism patients plus 17 patients who later progressed from hyperthyroidism to ophthalmopathy. Following sample collection, hyperthyroidism patients were given methimazole at a starting dose of 30 mg daily, and ophthalmopathy patients were given high-dose intravenous methylprednisolone. In total, 135 blood samples were TCR-sequenced: approximately 42 ophthalmopathy, some 72 hyperthyroidism and about 17 hyperthyroidism-to-ophthalmopathy patients. The 100 discovery patients were randomly divided into training and test sets at a 7:3 ratio. To explore V-J signatures distinguishing ophthalmopathy from hyperthyroidism, a discovery set of roughly 100 patients (about 43 ophthalmopathy, 57 stable hyperthyroidism) was enrolled. What the authors observed across the whole study: Among expanded thyroid clonotypes with frequency above 0.001, most also showed up in blood, which suggests that blood repertoires may reflect the thyroid immune response. In validation, the model predicted ophthalmopathy progression with less than 71% sensitivity and approximately 75% specificity; some 13 predicted patients were CT-confirmed with GO in a median of 6.5 months. No statistical method was used to predetermine the sample size, and group allocation was not hidden from the investigators. The 13-signature model separated ophthalmopathy from stable hyperthyroidism with around 90% sensitivity and less than 83% specificity in cross-validation, and 80%/75% in the test set.

To note about this clonotype: The specificity of this receptor is unknown. No much larger clone exists at a distance of one base, and base qualities are not known.

V is pruned by 5 bases and J by 3 bases, leaving 23 bases of the junction without a gene match. Reading the germline V gene gives CDR1 MDHEN and CDR2 SYDVKM. Counted from cysteine to phenylalanine, this CDR3 has 21 amino acids. Only the CDR3 DNA is retained, 63 bases long and in frame from the first base. The ophthalmopathy patients had moderately to severely active disease, with a Clinical Activity Score of 3 or higher, a NOSPECS grade of 4 or higher, and a disease duration of less than 3 months. Patients were excluded if they had other autoimmune diseases, uncontrolled infections, pregnancy or lactation. Diagnosis was based on clinical symptoms, serum thyroxine, TRAb, thyroid ultrasound and orbital computed tomography. Using Ficoll-Paque density gradient centrifugation, PBMCs were isolated from about 9.4 ml of fresh peripheral blood. Total RNA was extracted using Trizol reagent, and RNA quality was checked on an Agilent 2100 Bioanalyzer.

For repertoire sequencing, the TCR beta CDR3 regions were amplified from RNA transcripts. A first-round RT-PCR used HTBI primers with the Qiagen OneStep RT-PCR kit, followed by a second-round multiplex PCR, size selection and purification. Libraries were sequenced on an Illumina HiSeq2000 using paired-end 100 bp reads. As for the authors' bioinformatics: SOAPnuke was used to process the reads, removing any read that contained adapters or uncalled bases, had a mean Phred below 15, or lacked an exact match to the constant primer or identifier. COPE v1.2.5 was used to merge high-quality paired reads. Each unique nucleotide sequence was defined as a clonotype, and clonotypes were aligned to IMGT TRB V, D and J references with MiTCR v1.1. The analysis was limited to V-J combinations with a frequency above 0.0001, which together covered over 98% of repertoires. For each V-J combination, a TCR clonal expansion and chaos score was defined as the ratio of F50 clonal expansion to chaos observed in the TCRdist matrix. Welch's t-statistics and random forest were used to narrow the features down to more than 10 V-J combinations, which were then fed into a naive Bayes classifier. The Morisita-Horn index was used to measure how similar the thyroid and blood repertoires were. TCRdb applied fastp at Q25 and MiXCR to the public reads, then kept only in-frame beta chains. For every CDR3 protein sequence, its rows merge into one entry that carries the most common genes and DNA. TCRdb, not the authors, supplied the V and J calls. The sample has 170,000 or so distinct CDR3 sequences on record, over 35% of them singletons. The leading ten clones occupy approximately 6.3% of the sample.

The sequenced sample was peripheral blood. The chain is assembled from TRBV28 and TRBJ2-5, with 11 central nucleotides matching TRBD1. This sequence was found in a woman aged 40 to 50 with Graves' ophthalmopathy. Donor details come from another sample of the same person, matched by shared clones. The CDR3: CASSPPPNPGQGEVEKETQYF. The nucleotide sequence reads TGTGCCAGCAGTCCCCCTCCTAATCCGGGACAGGGGGAGGTTGAGAAAGAGACCCAGTACTTC.